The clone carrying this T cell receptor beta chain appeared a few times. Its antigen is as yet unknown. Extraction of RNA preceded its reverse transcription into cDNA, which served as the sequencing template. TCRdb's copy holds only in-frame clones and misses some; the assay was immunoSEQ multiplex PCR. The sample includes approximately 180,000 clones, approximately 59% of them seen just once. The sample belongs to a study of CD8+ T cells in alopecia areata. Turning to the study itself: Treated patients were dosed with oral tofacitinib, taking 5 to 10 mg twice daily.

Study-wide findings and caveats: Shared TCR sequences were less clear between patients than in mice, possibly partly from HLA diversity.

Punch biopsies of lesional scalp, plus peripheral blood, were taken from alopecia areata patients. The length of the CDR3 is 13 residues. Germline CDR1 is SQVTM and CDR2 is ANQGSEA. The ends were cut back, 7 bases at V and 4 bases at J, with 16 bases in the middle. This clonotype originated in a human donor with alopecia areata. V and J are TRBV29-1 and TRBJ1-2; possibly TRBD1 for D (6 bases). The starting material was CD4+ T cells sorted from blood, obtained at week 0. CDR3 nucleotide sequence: TGCAGCGCCCGAGGGGGGCGAACCTATGGCTACACCTTC. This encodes CSARGGRTYGYTF. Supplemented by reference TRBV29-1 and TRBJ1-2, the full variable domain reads SAVISQKPSRDICQRGTSLTIQCQVDSQVTMMFWYRQQPGQSLTLIATANQGSEATYESGFVIDKFPISRPNLTFSTLTVSNMSPEDSSIYLCSARGGRTYGYTFGSGTRLTVV.